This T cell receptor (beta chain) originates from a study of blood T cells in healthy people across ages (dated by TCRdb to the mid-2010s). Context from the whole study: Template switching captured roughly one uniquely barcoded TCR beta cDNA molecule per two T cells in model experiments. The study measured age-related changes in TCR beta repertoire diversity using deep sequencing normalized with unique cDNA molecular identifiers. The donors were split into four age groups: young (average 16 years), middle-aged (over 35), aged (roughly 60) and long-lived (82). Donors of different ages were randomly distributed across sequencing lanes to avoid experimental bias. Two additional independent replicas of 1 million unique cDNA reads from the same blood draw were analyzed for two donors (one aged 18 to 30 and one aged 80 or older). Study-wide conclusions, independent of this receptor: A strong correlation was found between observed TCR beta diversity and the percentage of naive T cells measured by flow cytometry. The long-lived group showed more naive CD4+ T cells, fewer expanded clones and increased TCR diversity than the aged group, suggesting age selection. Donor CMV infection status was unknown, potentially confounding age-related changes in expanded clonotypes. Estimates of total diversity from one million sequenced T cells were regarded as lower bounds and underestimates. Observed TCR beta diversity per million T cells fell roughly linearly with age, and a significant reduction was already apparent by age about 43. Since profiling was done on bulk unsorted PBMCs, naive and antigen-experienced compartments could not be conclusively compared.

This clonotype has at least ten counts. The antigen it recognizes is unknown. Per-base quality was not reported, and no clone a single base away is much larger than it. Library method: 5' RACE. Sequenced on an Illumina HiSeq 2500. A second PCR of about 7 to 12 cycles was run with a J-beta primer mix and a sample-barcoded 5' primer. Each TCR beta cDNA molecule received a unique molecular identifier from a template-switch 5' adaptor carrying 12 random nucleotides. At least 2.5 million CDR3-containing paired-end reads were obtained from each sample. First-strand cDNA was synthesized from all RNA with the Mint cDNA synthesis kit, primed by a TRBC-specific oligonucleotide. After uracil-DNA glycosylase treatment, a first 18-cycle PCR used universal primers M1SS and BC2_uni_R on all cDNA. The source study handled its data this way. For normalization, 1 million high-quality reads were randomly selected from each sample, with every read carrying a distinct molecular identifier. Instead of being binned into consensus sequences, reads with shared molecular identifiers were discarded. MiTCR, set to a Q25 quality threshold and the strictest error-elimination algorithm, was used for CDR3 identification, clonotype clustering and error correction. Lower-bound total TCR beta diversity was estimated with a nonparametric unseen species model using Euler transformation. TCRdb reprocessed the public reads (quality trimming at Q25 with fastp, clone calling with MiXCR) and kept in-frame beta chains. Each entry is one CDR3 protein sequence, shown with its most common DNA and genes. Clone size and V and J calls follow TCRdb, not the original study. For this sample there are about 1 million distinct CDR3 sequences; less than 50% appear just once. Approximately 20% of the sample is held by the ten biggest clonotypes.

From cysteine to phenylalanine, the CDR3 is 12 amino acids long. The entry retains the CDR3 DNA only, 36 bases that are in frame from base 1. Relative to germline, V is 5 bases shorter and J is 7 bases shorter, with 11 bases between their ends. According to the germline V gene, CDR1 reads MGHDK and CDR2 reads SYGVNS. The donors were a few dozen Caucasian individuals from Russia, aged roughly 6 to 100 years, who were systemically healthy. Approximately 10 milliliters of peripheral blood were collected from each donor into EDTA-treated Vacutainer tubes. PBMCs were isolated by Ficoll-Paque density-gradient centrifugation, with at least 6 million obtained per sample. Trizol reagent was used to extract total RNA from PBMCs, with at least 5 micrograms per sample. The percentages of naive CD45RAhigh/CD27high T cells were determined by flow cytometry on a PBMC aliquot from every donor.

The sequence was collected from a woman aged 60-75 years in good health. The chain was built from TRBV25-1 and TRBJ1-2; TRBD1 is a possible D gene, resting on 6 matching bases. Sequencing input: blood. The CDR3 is CASSRGAGGYTF. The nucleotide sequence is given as TGTGCCAGCAGTCGGGGGGCTGGTGGCTACACCTTC.